This record looks at one TCR beta chain sequence and its context. The antigen remains undetermined. Peripheral blood was drawn, approximately 10 milliliters per donor. The second PCR ran about 6 to 12 cycles with a sample-barcoded 5' primer and J-beta primers. MiXCR, applied by TCRdb to the 5' RACE reads, yields one record per CDR3 protein. There are roughly 800,000 distinct CDR3 sequences in the sample; 55% to 75% occur only once, and around 22% lies in the top ten. Germline CDR1 reads MNHEY; CDR2 reads SMNVEV (reference sequence). V lost 5 bases and J lost 1, with 12 bases in between. The CDR3 covers 15 residues. These data belong to a study of blood T cells in healthy people across ages. Findings and limits, study-wide: More naive CD4+ cells and higher diversity marked long-lived donors relative to aged donors. Naive T cell percentage showed a strong correlation with the diversity of TCR beta. It was not possible, with unsorted PBMCs, to conclusively compare naive and antigen-experienced cells.

The TCR was taken from a man between 25 and 39 years old in good health. The chain employs TRBV27 and TRBJ2-1, with a tentative D call TRBD1 (7 bases). Sequences were obtained from blood. The CDR3 is CASSMTGRSYNEQFF. The CDR3 coding sequence is TGTGCCAGCAGTATGACAGGGAGGTCCTACAATGAGCAGTTCTTC.